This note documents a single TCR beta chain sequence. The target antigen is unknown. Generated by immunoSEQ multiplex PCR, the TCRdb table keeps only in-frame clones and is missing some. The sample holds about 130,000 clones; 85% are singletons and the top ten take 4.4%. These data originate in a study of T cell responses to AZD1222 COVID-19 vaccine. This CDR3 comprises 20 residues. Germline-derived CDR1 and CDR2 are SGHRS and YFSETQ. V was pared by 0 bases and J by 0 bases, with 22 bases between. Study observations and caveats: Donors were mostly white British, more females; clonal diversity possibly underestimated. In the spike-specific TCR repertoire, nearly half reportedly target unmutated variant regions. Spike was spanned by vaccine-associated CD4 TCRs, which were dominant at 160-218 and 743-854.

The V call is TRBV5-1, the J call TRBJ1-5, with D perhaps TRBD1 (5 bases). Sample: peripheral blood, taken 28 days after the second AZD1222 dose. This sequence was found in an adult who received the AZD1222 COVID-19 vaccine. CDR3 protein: CASSLGPDNRPPYSNQPQHF. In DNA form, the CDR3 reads TGCGCCAGCAGCTTGGGGCCGGACAATAGGCCTCCCTATAGCAATCAGCCCCAGCATTTT.